These 26 T cell receptor beta chains were all obtained from the same sample, sequenced in a study of blood T cell repertoires in COVID-19. Profiling relied on immunoSEQ multiplex PCR, and the TCRdb table lists in-frame clones only, not all of them. This table has 250,000 or so clones, about nine tenths appearing once. Sequencing was performed on peripheral blood. The receptors originated from a man in his forties with active or convalescent COVID-19.

This chain connects TRBV7-2 to TRBJ2-3; D remains unclear. CDR1 SGHTA and CDR2 FQGNSA come from the germline V gene. V was clipped by 5 bases and J by 4 bases, with 4 bases between them. This CDR3 is built from 11 residues. The DNA of the CDR3 is TGTGCCAGCAGCCGGGCAGATACGCAGTATTTT. Translation: CASSRADTQYF.

V is TRBV19 and J is TRBJ1-2; D call uncertain. This CDR3 has 14 amino acids. The V end was cut by 6 bases, the J end by 0 bases, with 11 bases between. CDR1 LNHDA and CDR2 SQIVND come from the germline V gene (reference sequence). DNA of the CDR3: TGTGCCAGTAGCCAACAGAACTCTAACTATGGCTACACCTTC. Translating gives CASSQQNSNYGYTF.

The chain is built from TRBV18 and TRBJ1-1; unclear D gene. Trimming removed 0 bases from V and 1 base from J, with 9 bases in between. The germline gives CDR1 KGHSH, CDR2 LQKENI. The CDR3 runs 15 residues. The CDR3 DNA reads as TGTGCCAGCTCACCACCGAGTAGCGCGAACACTGAAGCTTTCTTT. Its translation: CASSPPSSANTEAFF.

The rearrangement joins TRBV19 to TRBJ1-2, with 7 bases that match TRBD1. The J segment lost 4 bases and the V segment lost 6 bases, leaving 5 bases of the junction unmatched. CDR1 LNHDA and CDR2 SQIVND come from the germline V gene (reference sequence). This CDR3 spans 13 amino acids. The CDR3 DNA reads TGTGCCAGTAGGACCACAGGGGTCTATGGCTACACCTTC. Protein product: CASRTTGVYGYTF.

The V gene is TRBV20-1, the J gene TRBJ1-4; D possibly corresponds to TRBD1 (5 bases). Deletions cut 3 bases from V and 7 bases from J, with 15 bases between. In germline, CDR1 is DFQATT, CDR2 SNEGSKA (reference sequence). CDR3 length equals 14 residues. The CDR3 nucleotides are TGCAGTGCTAGTCCGGGGGGACGCGGTGAAAAACTGTTTTTT. Encoded protein: CSASPGGRGEKLFF.

The J gene is TRBJ1-2, the V gene TRBV19; D gene unclear. This CDR3 spans 10 amino acids. The V gene lost 11 bases and the J gene lost 6 bases, with 10 bases spanning the gap. In germline, CDR1 is LNHDA, CDR2 SQIVND (reference sequence). The CDR3 DNA reads as TGTGCCGGATGGCGGAATGGCTACACCTTC. Translation: CAGWRNGYTF.

V is TRBV4-2 and J is TRBJ2-7; possibly TRBD2 for D (5 bases). V lost 0 bases and J lost 3, with 12 bases in between. This CDR3 is 15 amino acids long. Germline values: CDR1 LGHNA, CDR2 YNFKEQ. In DNA, the CDR3 is TGTGCCAGCAGCCAAGAATGGCCGAGCGGCTACGAGCAGTACTTC. It is translated as CASSQEWPSGYEQYF.

V gene TRBV29-1 combines with J gene TRBJ2-1; 8 bases fit TRBD2. CDR3 length: 13 residues. CDR1 and CDR2 (germline): SQVTM, ANQGSEA. The CDR3 coding sequence is TGCAGTGGAGCGGGAGTAATTGGCAATGAGCAGTTCTTC. As protein: CSGAGVIGNEQFF.

The chain recombines TRBV9 with TRBJ2-5, with D possibly matching TRBD2 (6 bases). Between the trimmed V and J ends, which lost 0 bases and 0 bases, there was a span of 6 bases. This CDR3 has 14 amino acids. Germline loops: CDR1 SGDLS, CDR2 YYNGEE. The CDR3 DNA reads as TGTGCCAGCAGCGTAGGGGACTACCAAGAGACCCAGTACTTC. Its translation: CASSVGDYQETQYF.

This clone was found a few times. V is TRBV9 and J is TRBJ1-1, with 8 positions matching TRBD1. This CDR3 is 12 amino acids long. Germline V gene sequence: CDR1 SGDLS, CDR2 YYNGEE. V dropped 3 bases and J dropped 8; count of bases not matched to a gene: 3. CDR3 DNA sequence: TGTGCCAGCAGCGCAGGGACAGGCGAAGCTTTCTTT. It encodes CASSAGTGEAFF.

This rearrangement joins TRBV30 to TRBJ2-5, with D perhaps TRBD2 (5 bases). This CDR3 spans 14 amino acids. Looked up from germline, CDR1 is GTSNPN and CDR2 is SVGIG (reference sequence). Trimming took off 8 bases at V and 0 bases at J, with 16 bases between the two ends. The CDR3 sequence is CAAEVGSHQETQYF. The CDR3 nucleotides read TGTGCCGCGGAGGTCGGTTCTCACCAAGAGACCCAGTACTTC.

This chain links TRBV4-1 with TRBJ2-2; 8 bases match TRBD2. The CDR3 length is 13 residues. J gave up 7 bases and V 5 bases, and 3 bases lay outside the gene matches. The germline V gene encodes CDR1 MGHRA and CDR2 YSYEKL. CDR3 protein: CASSAREGGELFF. The DNA for the CDR3 is TGCGCCAGCAGCGCTCGGGAGGGCGGGGAGCTGTTTTTT.

The chain is built from TRBV5-3 and TRBJ2-1, with 7 bases aligning to TRBD2. TRBV5-3 is sorted into the ORF group, with uncertain function. J lost 0 bases, V lost 1 base, and 16 bases had no gene match. The CDR3 runs 20 residues. CDR3 sequence reads: CARSLRKLAQGTISYNEQFF. As DNA, the CDR3 is TGTGCCAGAAGCTTGCGAAAACTAGCGCAGGGCACGATCTCCTACAATGAGCAGTTCTTC.

The chain joins TRBV10-3 to TRBJ1-1; 8 nucleotides agree with TRBD1. The CDR3 has 13 residues. Germline trimming cut 11 bases from V and 4 bases from J; bases unmatched to any gene: 9. The germline V gene has CDR1 ENHRY and CDR2 SYGVKD. CDR3 nucleotide sequence: TGTGCCGGACAGGACAGGGTTGGCACTGAAGCTTTCTTT. Translated, it gives CAGQDRVGTEAFF.

The chain recombines TRBV10-3 with TRBJ2-1, with 7 bases that match TRBD2. In germline, CDR1 is ENHRY, CDR2 SYGVKD. The CDR3 contains 18 residues. V was pared by 0 bases and J by 1 base, with 9 bases of the junction left unmatched. The CDR3 spells CAISESASGHLSYNEQFF. The DNA of the CDR3 is TGTGCCATCAGTGAGTCGGCTAGCGGTCATCTTTCCTACAATGAGCAGTTCTTC.

This chain joins TRBV9 and TRBJ1-4; 9 nucleotides align to TRBD1. CDR3 length equals 15 residues. Germline V CDR1 and CDR2: SGDLS, YYNGEE. The trim removed 0 bases at V and 8 bases at J, leaving 5 bases unmatched. The CDR3 DNA reads as TGTGCCAGCAGCGTAGGGGACAGGGCAACAGAAAAACTGTTTTTT. Its protein product is CASSVGDRATEKLFF.

This clone was seen a few times. V usage is TRBV9 and J usage is TRBJ1-3; the D gene is possibly TRBD1 (5 bases). Germline V lookup: CDR1 SGDLS, CDR2 YYNGEE. V was cut by 4 bases and J by 0 bases, with 14 bases left in between. This CDR3 is 16 amino acids long. CDR3 amino acids: CASSLGGAASGNTIYF. In nucleotides, the CDR3 is TGTGCCAGCAGCCTGGGGGGAGCGGCCTCTGGAAACACCATATATTTT. Together with reference TRBV9 and TRBJ1-3, the CDR3 gives the full variable domain: DSGVTQTPKHLITATGQRVTLRCSPRSGDLSVYWYQQSLDQGLQFLIQYYNGEERAKGNILERFSAQQFPDLHSELNLSSLELGDSALYFCASSLGGAASGNTIYFGEGSWLTVV.

The chain uses TRBV12-3 or TRBV12-4 and TRBJ2-3; tentatively, D is TRBD2 (6 bases). V was pared by 3 bases and J by 8 bases, with 12 bases between. CDR3 size: 13 residues. The CDR3, as DNA: TGTGCCAGCAGTTTCGGGACTTTCGGTACGCAGTATTTT. This encodes CASSFGTFGTQYF.

V and J are TRBV5-1 and TRBJ1-1; no clear D gene. This CDR3 spans 14 amino acids. V gave up 1 base and J gave up 1 base, with 8 bases separating them. Germline CDR1 and CDR2: SGHRS and YFSETQ. CDR3 sequence: CASSLTPRNTEAFF. CDR3 DNA: TGCGCCAGCAGCTTGACCCCTAGGAACACTGAAGCTTTCTTT.

This clone was observed a handful of times. The J gene is TRBJ1-2, the V gene TRBV5-3; a possible D gene is TRBD1 (5 bases). TRBV5-3 is identified as an open reading frame with a role that is uncertain. This CDR3 spans 14 amino acids. V lost 0 bases and J lost 8, with 14 bases in between. The CDR3 DNA reads TGTGCCAGAAGCTTGGGGCAGGGCTTGTGGGGCTACACCTTC. It translates to CARSLGQGLWGYTF.

The chain is built from TRBV19 and TRBJ2-7, with TRBD1 matching 7 bases. Trimming at V came to 2 bases and at J to 1 base, leaving 2 bases not matched to a gene. CDR1 is LNHDA and CDR2 is SQIVND in the germline V gene (reference sequence). This CDR3 is 14 amino acids long. The chain's CDR3 is CASSIRDRSYEQYF. The CDR3 region has the DNA TGTGCCAGTAGTATACGGGACAGATCCTACGAGCAGTACTTC.

This clone occurred once. J is TRBJ2-5 and V is TRBV6-4; perhaps TRBD1 as D (5 bases). The CDR3 spans 14 residues. Trimming took 8 bases from V and 5 from J, leaving 18 bases between them. The germline CDR1 and CDR2 sequences are MRHNA and SNTAGT. The CDR3 is CASLDHGSGETQYF. CDR3 coding DNA: TGTGCCAGCCTTGACCACGGGTCAGGGGAGACCCAGTACTTC.

Turning to this clone: Other DNA sequences from this sample encode an identical CDR3 as well. This rearrangement joins TRBV10-3 to TRBJ2-5; 7 positions agree with TRBD2. The ends lost 6 bases at V and 5 bases at J; junction bases unmatched: 0. CDR1 and CDR2 (germline): ENHRY, SYGVKD. The CDR3 sequence is 11 residues long. This CDR3 is CAISGGETQYF. The CDR3 DNA is TGTGCCATCAGCGGGGGGGAGACCCAGTACTTC.

The rearrangement links TRBV5-6 to TRBJ2-3; 10 positions agree with TRBD2. The CDR3 length is 16 residues. Germline loops: CDR1 SGHDT, CDR2 YYEEEE. Losses at the gene ends were 1 base for V and 0 bases for J; bases not matched to a gene: 2. Here the CDR3 reads CASSLYSGRSTDTQYF. The CDR3 DNA is TGTGCCAGCAGCTTGTATAGCGGGAGGAGCACAGATACGCAGTATTTT.

V is TRBV3-1 (or the pseudogene TRBV3-2) and J is TRBJ2-1, with TRBD1 identical over 8 bases. CDR3 length: 17 residues. After removal of 2 bases from V and 6 bases from J, the junction contained 12 bases not matched to a gene. Germline lookup yields CDR1 LGHDT and CDR2 YNNKEL (reference sequence). The chain's CDR3 is CASSQPGTGSRINEQFF. Here the CDR3 DNA reads TGTGCCAGCAGCCAACCCGGGACAGGATCCCGTATCAATGAGCAGTTCTTC.

The rearrangement links TRBV3-1 (or the pseudogene TRBV3-2) to TRBJ1-2; 9 positions match TRBD1. J was trimmed by 8 bases and V by 4 bases; bases with no gene match: 5. Germline assignment: CDR1 LGHDT and CDR2 YNNKEL (reference sequence). The CDR3 runs 13 residues. The CDR3 region is CASSPTGGRGYTF. The CDR3 DNA follows: TGTGCCAGCAGCCCAACAGGGGGCCGAGGCTACACCTTC.